The present TCR beta chain was sequenced within a study of CD8 T cells in ankylosing spondylitis. CDR3 size: 15 residues. CDR1 and CDR2 (germline): DFQATT, SNEGSKA (reference sequence). V gave up 0 bases and J gave up 2 bases; unmatched junction bases: 4. Via MiXCR, TCRdb re-called the 5' RACE reads, giving one row per CDR3 protein. In the table there are nearly 250,000 distinct CDR3 sequences, roughly 32% of which are singletons. The chain employs TRBV20-1 and TRBJ1-5; 7 positions agree with TRBD1. The material sequenced was blood, either unsorted or a sorted T cell fraction (not recorded which). This clonotype originated in a male donor with ankylosing spondylitis or in good health (not recorded which). Here the CDR3 reads CSARDQGDGNQPQHF. CDR3 nucleotides: TGCAGTGCTAGAGATCAGGGGGACGGCAATCAGCCCCAGCATTTT.